This T cell receptor beta chain was profiled in a study of T cell repertoires in cytomegalovirus infection. One entry per CDR3 protein results from TCRdb running MiXCR on the reads. The data contain approximately 180,000 distinct CDR3 sequences, roughly 19% of them singletons. The CDR3 extends over 14 amino acids. Per the germline V gene, CDR1 is DFQATT and CDR2 is SNEGSKA (reference sequence). V gave up 1 base and J gave up 3 bases, with 11 bases separating them. The sample was PBMCs. This sequence originates from a human donor in good health (CMV status not recorded). Some clones in this sample may be carry-over from other donors' samples. The J gene is TRBJ2-3, the V gene TRBV20-1; D is perhaps TRBD2 (6 bases). For the CDR3, the DNA is TGCAGTGCTAGAGTATACGGGAGAACAGATACGCAGTATTTT. As protein: CSARVYGRTDTQYF.